The 21 T cell receptor beta chains in this list originate from one sample, sequenced in a study of blood T cell repertoires in COVID-19. The repertoire was sequenced with immunoSEQ multiplex PCR; TCRdb's copy has only in-frame clones and lacks some. The sample carries under 150,000 clones, about nine tenths recorded once. Sequenced sample: peripheral blood. The receptor source for this set is a human donor in a cohort sampled during active COVID-19.

J is TRBJ2-7 and V is TRBV7-2; 12 bases map to TRBD2. Germline loops: CDR1 SGHTA, CDR2 FQGNSA. The CDR3 contains 15 residues. V shed 4 bases, J shed 7 bases, and the junction held 8 bases outside the gene matches. The CDR3 here is CASSSSSGGAREQYF. DNA for the CDR3: TGTGCCAGCAGCTCCTCTAGCGGGGGGGCGCGGGAGCAGTACTTC.

This chain uses TRBV21-1 with TRBJ2-7; the table names TRBD1, a call not compared with the DNA. TRBV21-1 represents a pseudogene. The CDR3 extends over 16 amino acids. For the CDR3, the DNA is TGTGCCAGCAGCAAAGCCGGTGCGACCCAGGGGTACGAGCAGTACTTC. Residues: CASSKAGATQGYEQYF.

The chain couples TRBV11-1 to TRBJ1-1; 8 bases fit TRBD1. Germline V CDR1 and CDR2: SGHAT, FQDESV (reference sequence). The CDR3 totals 14 residues. The V gene end was trimmed by 6 bases and the J gene end by 1 base; junction bases not matched to a gene: 4. CDR3 region: CASRKGQGNTEAFF. CDR3 DNA sequence: TGTGCCAGCAGAAAAGGACAGGGGAACACTGAAGCTTTCTTT.

This clone appeared a single time. The chain has TRBV4-1 and TRBJ1-6; TRBD1 agrees at 7 bases. Germline V gene sequence: CDR1 MGHRA, CDR2 YSYEKL. CDR3 length: 14 residues. Trimming took 6 bases from V and 8 from J; bases not matched to a gene: 7. CDR3 sequence reads: CASSKTGWDSPLHF. DNA of the CDR3: TGCGCCAGCAGTAAGACAGGGTGGGATTCACCCCTCCACTTT.

This clone appeared a single time. The V and J genes are TRBV27 and TRBJ1-4; 7 bases align to TRBD1. With 4 bases clipped from V and 3 bases from J, the junction kept 5 bases outside the gene matches. From germline, CDR1 is MNHEY and CDR2 SMNVEV (reference sequence). This CDR3 has 15 amino acids. The CDR3 here is CASSSWTGANEKLFF. CDR3 DNA: TGTGCCAGCAGTTCCTGGACAGGAGCTAATGAAAAACTGTTTTTT.

The rearrangement links TRBV5-1 to TRBJ2-1; weak D call: TRBD1 (5 bases). Deletions cut 5 bases from V and 8 bases from J, with 17 bases between. The CDR3 has 14 residues. Germline-derived CDR1 and CDR2 are SGHRS and YFSETQ. As DNA, the CDR3 is TGCGCCAGCAGGGACGGGCGCAGGGCTGATGAGCAGTTCTTC. Its protein product is CASRDGRRADEQFF. The variable domain in full, with the rest retrieved from reference TRBV5-1 and TRBJ2-1, is KAGVTQTPRYLIKTRGQQVTLSCSPISGHRSVSWYQQTPGQGLQFLFEYFSETQRNKGNFPGRFSGRQFSNSRSEMNVSTLELGDSALYLCASRDGRRADEQFFGPGTRLTVL.

This chain joins TRBV15 and TRBJ1-4; possible D gene TRBD1, 6 bases. CDR1 and CDR2 (germline): LNHNV, YYDKDF (reference sequence). The V gene lost 3 bases and the J gene lost 4 bases, with 18 bases spanning the gap. The CDR3 covers 17 residues. The CDR3 coding sequence is TGTGCCACCAGCAGGGGGAGGGGGACGACCCTTAATGAAAAACTGTTTTTT. This codes for CATSRGRGTTLNEKLFF.

The chain couples TRBV7-6 to TRBJ2-3, with 13 bases fitting TRBD2. The CDR3 has 15 amino acids. V lost 5 bases and J lost 4; bases outside the gene matches: 3. Germline loops: CDR1 SGHVS, CDR2 FNYEAQ. The CDR3: CASSLGLAGADTQYF. CDR3 nucleotide sequence: TGTGCCAGCAGCCTTGGACTAGCGGGGGCAGATACGCAGTATTTT. The entire variable domain, with the rest obtained from reference TRBV7-6 and TRBJ2-3, is as follows: GAGVSQSPRYKVTKRGQDVALRCDPISGHVSLYWYRQALGQGPEFLTYFNYEAQQDKSGLPNDRFSAERPEGSISTLTIQRTEQRDSAMYRCASSLGLAGADTQYFGPGTRLTVL.

This chain links TRBV9 with TRBJ1-2; 11 bases align to TRBD1. The germline CDR1 and CDR2 sequences are SGDLS and YYNGEE. Trimming removed 4 bases from V and 3 bases from J; junction bases left unmatched: 5. The length of the CDR3 is 15 residues. CDR3 loop: CASSPGQGAYYGYTF. The CDR3 DNA reads TGTGCCAGCAGCCCCGGACAGGGGGCATACTATGGCTACACCTTC.

The chain uses TRBV11-3 and TRBJ2-7; 8 bases line up with TRBD1. This CDR3 is built from 12 residues. The junction had 7 bases not matched to a gene; V was cut back by 5 bases and J by 10 bases. Germline CDR1 is SGHNT and CDR2 is YENEEA. The CDR3 DNA follows: TGTGCCAGCAGCCGGGACAGGAGCGAACAGTACTTC. It specifies CASSRDRSEQYF.

The chain carries TRBV3-1 (or the pseudogene TRBV3-2) and TRBJ1-1; 7 bases fit TRBD1. The trim removed 1 base at V and 4 bases at J, leaving 3 bases unmatched. Looked up from germline, CDR1 is LGHDT and CDR2 is YNNKEL (reference sequence). The CDR3 length is 14 residues. CDR3: CASSQASGGTEAFF. Written as DNA, the CDR3 is TGTGCCAGCAGCCAAGCTTCAGGGGGCACTGAAGCTTTCTTT.

The genes are TRBV15 and TRBJ2-3; 10 positions match TRBD1. V trimming: 1 base; J trimming: 4 bases; junction bases outside the gene matches: 5. This CDR3 spans 16 amino acids. Per the germline V gene, CDR1 is LNHNV and CDR2 is YYDKDF (reference sequence). DNA for the CDR3: TGTGCCACCAGCAGAGGGGGACAGGGGTGGGCAGATACGCAGTATTTT. Protein product: CATSRGGQGWADTQYF.

This clone was seen a handful of times. This sequence joins TRBV9 and TRBJ1-3, with D unclear. The V and J ends lost 3 bases and 0 bases respectively, with 10 bases between them. Germline values: CDR1 SGDLS, CDR2 YYNGEE. CDR3 length equals 15 residues. The CDR3 coding sequence is TGTGCCAGCAGCGCCAGTGATTACTCTGGAAACACCATATATTTT. This encodes CASSASDYSGNTIYF.

J is TRBJ2-7 and V is TRBV4-2; perhaps TRBD1 as D (5 bases). The CDR3 covers 15 residues. Germline assignment: CDR1 LGHNA and CDR2 YNFKEQ. V dropped 0 bases and J dropped 7 bases, with 16 bases sitting between them. CDR3: CASSQDDVGGAEQYF. In DNA, the CDR3 is TGTGCCAGCAGCCAAGATGATGTAGGTGGGGCAGAGCAGTACTTC.

V gene TRBV6-4 combines with J gene TRBJ1-5; possible D gene TRBD1, 6 bases. V lost 4 bases and J lost 0, with 13 bases in between. The CDR3 has 16 amino acids. Germline values: CDR1 MRHNA, CDR2 SNTAGT. The CDR3 is CASSGGRGYSNQPQHF. CDR3 DNA sequence: TGTGCCAGCAGTGGGGGCAGGGGTTATAGCAATCAGCCCCAGCATTTT.

The V and J genes are TRBV5-6 and TRBJ1-4, with D possibly TRBD1 on 6 matching bases. CDR3 length equals 14 residues. From germline, CDR1 is SGHDT and CDR2 YYEEEE. V lost 4 bases to trimming and J lost 8 bases, with 15 bases between them. CDR3 sequence (DNA): TGTGCCAGCAGCACAGGGTTGGCCGGGGAAAAACTGTTTTTT. This codes for CASSTGLAGEKLFF.

This clone was found once. V and J are TRBV2 and TRBJ1-5; 11 bases line up with TRBD1. This CDR3 is 15 amino acids long. The ends lost 7 bases at V and 2 bases at J; junction bases unmatched: 4. Germline assignment: CDR1 SNHLY and CDR2 FYNNEI. In DNA, the CDR3 is TGTGCCAGCAATAGGGACAGGGGGGGCAATCAGCCCCAGCATTTT. Its translation is CASNRDRGGNQPQHF.

V is TRBV20-1 and J is TRBJ2-7; possible D gene TRBD1, 5 bases. Germline V lookup: CDR1 DFQATT, CDR2 SNEGSKA (reference sequence). Trimming shortened V by 3 bases and J by 0 bases, and 12 bases separated the two germline ends. The CDR3 loop spans 14 amino acids. Here the CDR3 DNA reads TGCAGTGCTAGTCCTCCAGGGATCTCCTACGAGCAGTACTTC. Translating it yields CSASPPGISYEQYF.

This clone was seen just once. V usage is TRBV7-4 and J usage is TRBJ1-4, with TRBD1 matching 8 bases. The CDR3 is made up of 17 amino acids. J was trimmed by 6 bases and V by 6 bases; bases with no gene match: 15. Germline CDR1 and CDR2: SGHVT and SQSDAQ. The CDR3 here is CASRPLRGPPPDEKLFF. The CDR3 bases are TGTGCCAGCAGACCCCTCAGGGGGCCGCCGCCGGATGAAAAACTGTTTTTT. Looking up the rest from reference TRBV7-4 and TRBJ1-4 gives the full variable domain: GAGVSQSPRYKVAKRGRDVALRCDSISGHVTLYWYRQTLGQGSEVLTYSQSDAQRDKSGRPSGRFSAERPERSVSTLKIQRTEQGDSAVYLCASRPLRGPPPDEKLFFGSGTQLSVL.

This clone has only one observation. V and J are TRBV5-4 and TRBJ2-5; 11 bases align to TRBD2. The CDR3 contains 17 residues. Looked up from germline, CDR1 is SGHNT and CDR2 is YYREEE (reference sequence). Unmatched junction bases numbered 7, after V lost 3 bases and J lost 0 bases. Here the CDR3 DNA reads TGTGCCAGCAGCTGGGGGTCTAGCGGGGGGTACCAAGAGACCCAGTACTTC. This sequence encodes CASSWGSSGGYQETQYF.

In its sample, this clone was seen once. The chain joins TRBV6-6 to TRBJ1-4; D remains ambiguous. In germline, CDR1 is MNHNY, CDR2 SVGAGI (reference sequence). V dropped 0 bases and J dropped 14 bases, with 13 bases sitting between them. The CDR3 loop spans 13 amino acids. The DNA for the CDR3 is TGTGCCAGCAGTTACTCCTCACTTGCTGGTCTGTTTTTT. It encodes CASSYSSLAGLFF.